A selection of T cell receptor beta chains follows, all from one sample in a study of T cells after posttransplantation cyclophosphamide. Measured with immunoSEQ multiplex PCR; TCRdb has only the in-frame clones, and not every one. The sample includes thousands of clones, 60% to 80% of them seen just once. Sequenced here: PBMCs, sampled about 1,500 days after allogeneic stem cell transplant with posttransplant cyclophosphamide. These receptors were taken from a male patient between 25 and 40 years old who received an allogeneic stem cell transplant from a related donor, was CMV-positive, and had acute GVHD only. Some T cells here may be from the graft donor. CDR3s include the opening cysteine and the closing phenylalanine or tryptophan. The listing skips clone size in some rows; elsewhere it reads once, few, many or a size class.

V,size,CDR3
TRBV2,.,CASTLGQGRTGELFF
TRBV7-6,.,CASSNRKTSGANVLTF
TRBV6-1,.,CATHSAGNTIYF
TRBV4-1,.,CASSPPTSGGAYEQFF
TRBV5-4,.,CASSRQGQGEQFF
TRBV10-3,.,CAISEATGLAGNTGQYF
TRBV25-1,.,CASSDGYGYTF
TRBV11-2,.,CASSPPVTEAFF
TRBV7-9,few,CASSPGEGLYGYTF
TRBV5-6,.,CASSTRQRGTQYF
TRBV5-6,few,CASSDTGVVSGYTF
TRBV19,once,CASSIGGAEAFF
TRBV30,.,CAWSANRANYGYTF
TRBV7-2,.,CASSRLRQGYEQYF
TRBV10-3,.,CAISESAGQGRSALHF
TRBV30,.,CAWSRQAYNEQFF
TRBV29-1,.,CSVPTGTPYEQYF
TRBV7-2,.,CASSPSGTASYEQYF
TRBV19,.,CASSNDRQALNSPLHF
TRBV5-1,.,CASSQGVHEQYF
TRBV5-1,.,CASSLVTGPNYEQYF
TRBV4-3,.,CASSQEWGRGPYTF
TRBV6-4,.,CASTDGTEAFF
TRBV6-5,.,CASSYGTTGGNEKLFF
TRBV5-1,.,CASATGTASTDTQYF
TRBV7-2,medium-sized,CASSLARRSSYGYTF
TRBV10-2,.,CASSEGGSGYTF
TRBV28,.,CASSSPRGGDYGYTF
TRBV5-6,.,CASSARDRGSYEQYF
TRBV7-8,.,CASINSYEQYF
TRBV19,.,CATGTYNSPLHF
TRBV10-3,.,CAITSGVFNEQYF
TRBV6-5,.,CASSKDRGSNYGYTF
TRBV2,.,CASSASGGYNEQFF
TRBV18,.,CASSPRQKETQYF
TRBV9,.,CASSPHFEISGNTIYF
TRBV30,.,CAWSRLGASGNTIYF
TRBV4-3,.,CASSQESAATNEKLFF
TRBV10-3,.,CAIRSGTGGDRSGANVLTF
TRBV4-1,.,CASSLRQVNSKGSTDTQYF
TRBV28,.,CASSPGTETYGYTF
TRBV5-1,.,CASSVRQGQDSGNTIYF
TRBV6-6,.,CASSSTGSGANVLTF
TRBV7-9,.,CASSSIRGGSYNEQFF
TRBV28,.,CASQGQGEGTGELFF
TRBV27,.,CASSLTGETQYF
TRBV18,few,CASSPPGGWYGYTF
TRBV6-1,.,CASQGVSGANVLTF
TRBV15,.,CATSRDLLDSGNTIYF
TRBV4-1,.,CASSQEGTGSYEQYF
TRBV2,.,CASSRASGGADTQYF